One sample yielded the 22 T cell receptor beta chains listed below, sequenced in a study of control samples from healthy donors and cancer patients. The protocol was immunoSEQ multiplex PCR, while the TCRdb copy is restricted to in-frame clones and leaves out a portion. Here the sample spans tens of thousands of clones, around four fifths being singletons. Sequences were obtained from PBMCs. These receptors all come from a woman aged 50 to 60 with lung cancer.

The rearrangement joins TRBV7-9 to TRBJ1-2; D is possibly TRBD1 (6 bases). From germline, CDR1 is SEHNR and CDR2 FQNEAQ (reference sequence). The length of the CDR3 is 15 residues. Trimming left V 1 base short and J 4 bases short, with 13 bases between. This CDR3 is CASSLGGPYPYGYTF. The DNA of the CDR3 is TGTGCCAGCAGCTTAGGGGGGCCCTATCCCTATGGCTACACCTTC.

The genes are TRBV29-1 and TRBJ1-2, with 10 bases that match TRBD1. The CDR3 contains 14 residues. Looked up from germline, CDR1 is SQVTM and CDR2 is ANQGSEA. Unmatched junction bases numbered 6, after V lost 5 bases and J lost 3 bases. The CDR3 region has the DNA TGCAGCGTTCATCCCGGGACAGGGGACTATGGCTACACCTTC. This codes for CSVHPGTGDYGYTF.

The chain links TRBV7-2 to TRBJ2-1; TRBD2 agrees at 12 bases. The germline CDR1 and CDR2 sequences are SGHTA and FQGNSA. The V gene end was trimmed by 4 bases and the J gene end by 5 bases; junction bases not matched to a gene: 6. The CDR3 has 16 amino acids. This chain's CDR3 is CASSSLLAGGHNEQFF. DNA for the CDR3: TGTGCCAGCAGCTCATTACTAGCGGGGGGCCACAATGAGCAGTTCTTC.

This sequence joins TRBV6-5 and TRBJ1-2; 8 nucleotides align to TRBD1. V lost 2 bases and J lost 8; bases outside the gene matches: 4. CDR1 MNHEY and CDR2 SVGAGI come from the germline V gene. The CDR3 runs to 13 residues. The CDR3 bases are TGTGCCAGCAGTTACAGGACAGGGAAGGGCTACACCTTC. Protein product: CASSYRTGKGYTF.

This chain uses TRBV18 with TRBJ2-2; weak D call: TRBD2 (5 bases). This CDR3 comprises 18 residues. Germline-derived CDR1 and CDR2 are KGHSH and LQKENI. The V end was cut by 3 bases, the J end by 7 bases, with 24 bases between. The CDR3 loop is CASSPGREPHPTGGELFF. In DNA form, the CDR3 reads TGTGCCAGCTCACCTGGTCGGGAACCTCACCCGACGGGCGGGGAGCTGTTTTTT.

The chain couples TRBV6-4 to TRBJ1-1; 8 bases are a match to TRBD1. Germline loops: CDR1 MRHNA, CDR2 SNTAGT. V lost 6 bases, J lost 5 bases, and 8 bases stayed unmatched. The CDR3 totals 14 residues. Here the CDR3 reads CASSLDREGTEAFF. DNA of the CDR3: TGTGCCAGCAGCTTGGACAGGGAAGGAACTGAAGCTTTCTTT.

The CDR3 bases are TGTGCCACCACCCGGGACAGGGAAAATCAGCCCCAGCATTTT. Translation: CATTRDRENQPQHF. The chain employs TRBV10-3 and TRBJ1-5, with 9 bases lining up with TRBD1. The V segment lost 10 bases and the J segment 4 bases; nucleotides outside the gene matches: 8. Germline values: CDR1 ENHRY, CDR2 SYGVKD. This CDR3 is built from 14 residues.

The chain employs TRBV10-1 and TRBJ2-1; D unresolved. This CDR3 region has 13 residues. Germline CDR1 is WNHNN and CDR2 is SYGVQD (reference sequence). Trimming shortened V by 2 bases and J by 5 bases, and 7 bases separated the two germline ends. CDR3: CASSEVRDNEQFF. CDR3 sequence (DNA): TGCGCCAGCAGTGAGGTTCGTGACAATGAGCAGTTCTTC.

Worth noting for this clone: A read error may produce the germline difference seen at one junction end. The rearrangement links TRBV11-3 to TRBJ1-6; D ambiguous. The germline CDR1 and CDR2 sequences are SGHNT and YENEEA. The CDR3 runs 13 residues. In DNA, the CDR3 is TGTGCCAGCAGCCCTTCAGCGGGTTCAGCCCTCCACTTT. This encodes CASSPSAGSALHF.

The chain has TRBV5-6 and TRBJ2-5; possible D gene TRBD1, 5 bases. The CDR3 runs 14 residues. Trimming left V 0 bases short and J 5 bases short, with 11 bases between. Germline V gene sequence: CDR1 SGHDT, CDR2 YYEEEE. CDR3 DNA: TGTGCCAGCAGCTTGGAAGGGGTATATGAGACCCAGTACTTC. Amino acids: CASSLEGVYETQYF.

This clone came up once. The gene calls are TRBV6-5 and TRBJ2-7; D is possibly TRBD1 or TRBD2 (5 bases each). The CDR3 runs 14 residues. Germline CDR1 reads MNHEY; CDR2 reads SVGAGI. The germline V and J ends were trimmed by 1 base and 6 bases, with 13 bases remaining between them. In DNA, the CDR3 is TGTGCCAGCAGTTACTTGGTCAGGGACGGCGAGCAGTACTTC. Amino acid sequence: CASSYLVRDGEQYF.

This chain uses TRBV27 with TRBJ1-4, with a possible D match to TRBD1 (5 bases). Germline V gives CDR1 MNHEY, CDR2 SMNVEV (reference sequence). The CDR3 covers 13 residues. V was clipped by 1 base and J by 8 bases, with 8 bases between them. The CDR3 DNA is TGTGCCAGCAGTTTATGGGGCACGGAAAAACTGTTTTTT. Its protein is CASSLWGTEKLFF.

Concerning this clone itself: A junction boundary mismatches the germline segment, possibly from a read error. V gene TRBV5-6 combines with J gene TRBJ2-2; 8 nucleotides align to TRBD1. This CDR3 has 13 residues. Germline V CDR1 and CDR2: SGHDT, YYEEEE. CDR3 in amino acids: CASSLALAGGGIF. The CDR3 coding sequence is TGTGCCAGCAGCTTGGCATTGGCAGGGGGCGGAATTTTT.

V and J are TRBV5-4 and TRBJ1-4; D is possibly TRBD1 (6 bases). Germline loops: CDR1 SGHNT, CDR2 YYREEE (reference sequence). This CDR3 region has 14 residues. Trimming shortened V by 2 bases and J by 6 bases, and 11 bases separated the two germline ends. CDR3 sequence (DNA): TGTGCCAGCAGCTTCGAGGGGGGGGATGAAAAACTGTTTTTT. It is translated as CASSFEGGDEKLFF.

The genes are TRBV19 and TRBJ1-2; 8 bases fit TRBD1. Germline lookup yields CDR1 LNHDA and CDR2 SQIVND (reference sequence). The V gene end was trimmed by 7 bases and the J gene end by 9 bases; junction bases not matched to a gene: 25. The CDR3 length is 18 residues. The chain's CDR3 is CASTPTAGTGGGRDRYTF. CDR3 sequence (DNA): TGTGCCAGTACCCCAACAGCCGGGACAGGCGGCGGTAGGGATCGCTACACCTTC.

The chain employs TRBV5-1 and TRBJ2-5, with 7 nucleotides matching TRBD2. The CDR3 is 14 residues long. Germline CDR1 reads SGHRS; CDR2 reads YFSETQ. The V gene end was trimmed by 4 bases and the J gene end by 0 bases; junction bases not matched to a gene: 3. CDR3 bases: TGCGCCAGCAGCCCGGGGACTAACCAAGAGACCCAGTACTTC. Its protein is CASSPGTNQETQYF.

The rearrangement uses TRBV28 and TRBJ1-4; the D is unclear. The CDR3 spans 13 residues. Trimming cost V 5 bases and J 7 bases, with 11 bases left between them. The germline V gene encodes CDR1 MDHEN and CDR2 SYDVKM. CDR3 residues: CASSTQLSEKLFF. The DNA for the CDR3 is TGTGCCAGCAGTACTCAGTTGAGTGAAAAACTGTTTTTT.

This clone has only a few counts. The chain links TRBV5-4 to TRBJ1-2; D uncertain. Trimming stripped 5 bases from V and 2 bases from J, with 13 bases between. There are 14 residues in the CDR3. Germline CDR1 SGHNT, CDR2 YYREEE (reference sequence). CDR3 residues: CASSSRERNYGYTF. The CDR3 nucleotides read TGTGCCAGCAGTTCGAGGGAAAGAAACTATGGCTACACCTTC.

The chain carries TRBV7-2 and TRBJ1-6; D perhaps matches TRBD1 (5 bases). This CDR3 spans 16 amino acids. The V end was cut by 2 bases, the J end by 8 bases, with 16 bases between. Looked up from germline, CDR1 is SGHTA and CDR2 is FQGNSA. CDR3 bases: TGTGCCAGCAGCTTAAAGTTTCGAGGGGCACATTCACCCCTCCACTTT. This gives the protein CASSLKFRGAHSPLHF. Together with reference TRBV7-2 and TRBJ1-6, the CDR3 gives the full variable domain: GAGVSQSPSNKVTEKGKDVELRCDPISGHTALYWYRQSLGQGLEFLIYFQGNSAPDKSGLPSDRFSAERTGGSVSTLTIQRTQQEDSAVYLCASSLKFRGAHSPLHFGNGTRLTVT.

The chain combines TRBV9 with TRBJ2-2, with D hard to call. Between the trimmed V and J ends, which lost 4 bases and 2 bases, there was a span of 3 bases. There are 12 residues in the CDR3. From germline, CDR1 is SGDLS and CDR2 YYNGEE. CDR3 sequence reads: CASSFNTGELFF. CDR3 bases: TGTGCCAGCAGCTTCAACACCGGGGAGCTGTTTTTT.

The chain uses TRBV19 and TRBJ1-4, with a tentative D call TRBD1 (6 bases). Trimming pared 2 bases from V and 6 bases from J, leaving 13 bases between. CDR1 is LNHDA, CDR2 SQIVND, per germline (reference sequence). CDR3 length equals 15 residues. CDR3 region: CASSIKAGAYEKLFF. The CDR3 bases are TGTGCCAGTAGTATAAAGGCAGGGGCATATGAAAAACTGTTTTTT.

The chain is built from TRBV11-3 and TRBJ1-2, with D possibly being TRBD1 (6 bases). The CDR3 has 16 amino acids. V dropped 1 base and J dropped 8 bases, with 20 bases sitting between them. Germline CDR1 and CDR2: SGHNT and YENEEA. The CDR3 DNA reads TGTGCCAGCAGCTTAGTTGCCCAACATGGGGGCGGAGGCTACACCTTC. Protein: CASSLVAQHGGGGYTF.